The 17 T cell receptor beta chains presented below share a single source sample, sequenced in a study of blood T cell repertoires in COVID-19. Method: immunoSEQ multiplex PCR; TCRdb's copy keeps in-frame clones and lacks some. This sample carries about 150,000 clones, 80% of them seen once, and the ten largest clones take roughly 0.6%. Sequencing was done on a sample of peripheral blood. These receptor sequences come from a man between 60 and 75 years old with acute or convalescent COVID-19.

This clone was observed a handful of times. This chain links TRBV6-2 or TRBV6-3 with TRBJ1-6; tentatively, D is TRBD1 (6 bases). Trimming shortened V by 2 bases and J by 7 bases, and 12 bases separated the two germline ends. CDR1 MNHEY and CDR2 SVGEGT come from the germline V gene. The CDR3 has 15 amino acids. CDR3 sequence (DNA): TGTGCCAGCAGTTACGGCAGGGGTCGGAATTCACCCCTCCACTTT. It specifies CASSYGRGRNSPLHF.

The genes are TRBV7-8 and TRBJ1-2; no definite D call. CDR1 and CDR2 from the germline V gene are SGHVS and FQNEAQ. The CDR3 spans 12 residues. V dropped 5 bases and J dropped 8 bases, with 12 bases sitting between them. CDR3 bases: TGTGCCAGCAGCCCTAACGACAAAGGCTACACCTTC. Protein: CASSPNDKGYTF.

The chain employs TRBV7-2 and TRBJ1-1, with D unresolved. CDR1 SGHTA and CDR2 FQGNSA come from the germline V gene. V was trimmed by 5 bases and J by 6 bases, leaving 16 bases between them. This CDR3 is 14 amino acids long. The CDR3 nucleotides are TGTGCCAGCAGCCTTGTCAGAACAGATGCTGAAGCTTTCTTT. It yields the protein CASSLVRTDAEAFF.

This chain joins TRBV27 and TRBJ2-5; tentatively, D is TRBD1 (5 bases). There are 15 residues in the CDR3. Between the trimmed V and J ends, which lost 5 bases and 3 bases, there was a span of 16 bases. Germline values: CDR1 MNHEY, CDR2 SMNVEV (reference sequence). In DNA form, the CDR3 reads TGTGCCAGCAGTCACATCAGGGCCTTGAAAGAGACCCAGTACTTC. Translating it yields CASSHIRALKETQYF.

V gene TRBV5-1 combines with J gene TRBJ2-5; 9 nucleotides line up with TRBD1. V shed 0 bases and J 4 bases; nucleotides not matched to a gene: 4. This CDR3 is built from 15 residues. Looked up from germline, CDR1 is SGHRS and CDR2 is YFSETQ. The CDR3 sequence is CASSLGTGDAETQYF. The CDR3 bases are TGCGCCAGCAGCTTGGGGACAGGGGATGCAGAGACCCAGTACTTC.

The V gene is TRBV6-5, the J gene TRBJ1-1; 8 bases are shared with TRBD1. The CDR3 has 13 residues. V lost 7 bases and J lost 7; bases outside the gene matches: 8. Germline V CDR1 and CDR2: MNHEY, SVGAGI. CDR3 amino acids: CASTTAGGYEAFF. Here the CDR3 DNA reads TGTGCCAGCACTACCGCAGGGGGCTATGAAGCTTTCTTT.

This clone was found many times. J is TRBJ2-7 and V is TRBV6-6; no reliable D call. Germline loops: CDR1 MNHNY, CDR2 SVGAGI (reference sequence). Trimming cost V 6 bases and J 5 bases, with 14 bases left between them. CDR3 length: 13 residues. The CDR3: CASSYARIDEQYF. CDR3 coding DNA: TGTGCCAGCAGCTACGCTAGGATCGACGAGCAGTACTTC.

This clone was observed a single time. CDR3 sequence (DNA): TGTGCCAGCAGTTCTACTCTAGCGGGGGGGCGGGACATTCAGTACTTC. This codes for CASSSTLAGGRDIQYF. V gene TRBV6-5 combines with J gene TRBJ2-4; TRBD2 matches at 12 bases. Germline CDR1 MNHEY, CDR2 SVGAGI. With V trimmed by 4 bases and J by 8 bases, 9 bases remained unmatched. This CDR3 is 16 amino acids long.

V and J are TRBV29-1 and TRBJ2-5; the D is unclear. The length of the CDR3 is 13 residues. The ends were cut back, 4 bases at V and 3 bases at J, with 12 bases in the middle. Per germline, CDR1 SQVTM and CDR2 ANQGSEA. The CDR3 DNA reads TGCAGCGTTGGAACGATTTCAGAAGAGACCCAGTACTTC. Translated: CSVGTISEETQYF. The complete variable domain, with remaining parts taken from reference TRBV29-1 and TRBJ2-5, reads SAVISQKPSRDICQRGTSLTIQCQVDSQVTMMFWYRQQPGQSLTLIATANQGSEATYESGFVIDKFPISRPNLTFSTLTVSNMSPEDSSIYLCSVGTISEETQYFGPGTRLLVL.

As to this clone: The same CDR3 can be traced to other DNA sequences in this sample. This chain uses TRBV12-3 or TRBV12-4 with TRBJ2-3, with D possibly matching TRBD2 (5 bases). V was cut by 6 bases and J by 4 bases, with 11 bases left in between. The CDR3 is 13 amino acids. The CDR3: CASSLDSPDTQYF. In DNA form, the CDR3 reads TGTGCCAGCAGCTTGGACTCCCCAGATACGCAGTATTTT.

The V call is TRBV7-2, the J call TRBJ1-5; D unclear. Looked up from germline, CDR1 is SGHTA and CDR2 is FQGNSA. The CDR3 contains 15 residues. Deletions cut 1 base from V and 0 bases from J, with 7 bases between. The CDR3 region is CASSLEKRSNQPQHF. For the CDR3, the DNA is TGTGCCAGCAGCTTAGAAAAGCGTAGCAATCAGCCCCAGCATTTT. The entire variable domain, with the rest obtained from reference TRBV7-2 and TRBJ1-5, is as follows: GAGVSQSPSNKVTEKGKDVELRCDPISGHTALYWYRQSLGQGLEFLIYFQGNSAPDKSGLPSDRFSAERTGGSVSTLTIQRTQQEDSAVYLCASSLEKRSNQPQHFGDGTRLSIL.

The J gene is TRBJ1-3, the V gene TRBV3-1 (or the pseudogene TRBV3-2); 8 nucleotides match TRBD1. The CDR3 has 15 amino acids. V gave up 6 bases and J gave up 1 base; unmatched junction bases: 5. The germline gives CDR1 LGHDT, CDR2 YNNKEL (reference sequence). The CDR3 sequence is CASRGTGLSGNTIYF. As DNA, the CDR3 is TGTGCCAGCAGAGGGACAGGACTTTCTGGAAACACCATATATTTT.

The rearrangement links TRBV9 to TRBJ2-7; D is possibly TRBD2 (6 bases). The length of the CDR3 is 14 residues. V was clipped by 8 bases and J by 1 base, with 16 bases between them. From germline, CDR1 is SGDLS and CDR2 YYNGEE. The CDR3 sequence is CASRSSAESYEQYF. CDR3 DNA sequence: TGTGCCAGTCGTTCTAGCGCCGAATCCTACGAGCAGTACTTC.

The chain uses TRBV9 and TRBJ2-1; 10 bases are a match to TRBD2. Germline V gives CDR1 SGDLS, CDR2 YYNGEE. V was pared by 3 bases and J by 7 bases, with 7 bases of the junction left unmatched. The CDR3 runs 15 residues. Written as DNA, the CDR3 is TGTGCCAGCAGCGGGGGACTAGCGACCAGGAATGAGCAGTTCTTC. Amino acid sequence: CASSGGLATRNEQFF.

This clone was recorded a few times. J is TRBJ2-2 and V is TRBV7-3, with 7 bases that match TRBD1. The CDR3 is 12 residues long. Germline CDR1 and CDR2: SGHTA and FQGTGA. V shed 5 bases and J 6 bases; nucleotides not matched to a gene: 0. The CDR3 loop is CASSQGAGELFF. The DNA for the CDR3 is TGTGCCAGCAGCCAGGGGGCCGGGGAGCTGTTTTTT.

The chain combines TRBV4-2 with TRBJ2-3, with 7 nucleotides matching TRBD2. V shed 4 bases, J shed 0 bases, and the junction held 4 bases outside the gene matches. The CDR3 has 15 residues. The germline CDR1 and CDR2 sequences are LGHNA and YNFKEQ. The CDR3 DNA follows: TGTGCCAGCAGCCCCCGGCGGGGGAGCACAGATACGCAGTATTTT. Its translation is CASSPRRGSTDTQYF.

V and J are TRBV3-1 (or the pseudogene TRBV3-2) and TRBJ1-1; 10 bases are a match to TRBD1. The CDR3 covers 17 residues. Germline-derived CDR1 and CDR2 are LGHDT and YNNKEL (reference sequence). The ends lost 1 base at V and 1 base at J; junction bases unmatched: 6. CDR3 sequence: CASSQGDRGRGNTEAFF. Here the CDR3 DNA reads TGTGCCAGCAGCCAAGGAGACAGGGGGCGCGGGAACACTGAAGCTTTCTTT.